What follows are 9 T cell receptor beta chains derived from one specimen sequenced in a study of early T cells in non-severe SARS-CoV-2 infection. TCRdb itself ran the 5' RACE reads through MiXCR, one entry per CDR3 protein. The data show some 29,000 distinct CDR3 sequences, with approximately 5.3% seen just once and around 4.5% held by the top ten. Sequencing was performed on whole blood. The receptor set was obtained from an adult who was a healthcare worker with PCR-confirmed SARS-CoV-2 infection or an uninfected control (not recorded which).

This clonotype was counted many times. The chain uses TRBV14 and TRBJ2-7; the D is unclear. The CDR3 totals 12 residues. Germline lookup yields CDR1 SGHDN and CDR2 FVKESK. Trimming took 4 bases from V and 4 from J, leaving 8 bases between them. CDR3: CASSLDGYEQYF. The CDR3 bases are TGTGCCAGCAGCCTGGACGGGTACGAGCAGTACTTC.

This chain joins TRBV19 and TRBJ1-2; 9 bases map to TRBD1. The germline CDR1 and CDR2 sequences are LNHDA and SQIVND (reference sequence). The ends lost 5 bases at V and 1 base at J; junction bases unmatched: 5. The CDR3 spans 15 residues. CDR3 coding DNA: TGTGCCAGTAGTCCCAGGGACAGGGTTAACTATGGCTACACCTTC. It codes for CASSPRDRVNYGYTF.

This clonotype was recorded many times. The chain carries TRBV7-7 and TRBJ2-1, with TRBD2 matching 11 bases. Looked up from germline, CDR1 is SSHAT and CDR2 is FNYEAQ (reference sequence). Germline trimming cut 1 base from V and 5 bases from J; bases unmatched to any gene: 1. CDR3 length: 15 residues. CDR3 sequence (DNA): TGTGCCAGCAGCTTAGGGACTAGCGGGCACAATGAGCAGTTCTTC. This translates into CASSLGTSGHNEQFF.

This clonotype was observed at least ten times. The chain is built from TRBV15 and TRBJ2-7; 9 bases map to TRBD2. V dropped 3 bases and J dropped 2; count of bases not matched to a gene: 2. Germline lookup yields CDR1 LNHNV and CDR2 YYDKDF (reference sequence). The length of the CDR3 is 14 residues. The CDR3, as DNA: TGTGCCACCAGCAGGGCTAGCGGGACCTACGAGCAGTACTTC. It translates to CATSRASGTYEQYF.

This clonotype was counted at least ten times. This sequence joins TRBV25-1 and TRBJ1-2; the D gene is possibly TRBD1 (5 bases). CDR1 and CDR2 (germline): MGHDK, SYGVNS. CDR3 length equals 13 residues. Trimming shortened V by 0 bases and J by 8 bases, and 10 bases separated the two germline ends. In DNA, the CDR3 is TGTGCCAGCAGTGAATATGACAGCGGGGGCTACACCTTC. Its protein is CASSEYDSGGYTF.

The chain employs TRBV11-2 and TRBJ1-1, with a weak D call TRBD1 (5 bases). V was shortened by 5 bases and J by 0 bases, with 13 bases between the two germline ends. This CDR3 has 15 residues. Germline V lookup: CDR1 SGHAT, CDR2 FQNNGV. CDR3 in amino acids: CASSQQDFMNTEAFF. The CDR3 DNA reads TGTGCCAGCAGCCAACAGGACTTCATGAACACTGAAGCTTTCTTT.

There are many counts of this clonotype. The V gene is TRBV6-2 or TRBV6-3, the J gene TRBJ2-4; 8 bases are a match to TRBD2. With V trimmed by 5 bases and J by 0 bases, 9 bases remained unmatched. There are 17 residues in the CDR3. Germline CDR1 is MNHEY and CDR2 is SVGEGT. The CDR3 loop is CASSPAVAGLAKNIQYF. The CDR3 DNA follows: TGTGCCAGCAGTCCCGCCGTAGCGGGATTAGCCAAAAACATTCAGTACTTC.

This clonotype was observed many times. The chain links TRBV20-1 to TRBJ2-1; 13 bases agree with TRBD2. V lost 3 bases, J lost 10 bases, and 6 bases stayed unmatched. Germline V gives CDR1 DFQATT, CDR2 SNEGSKA (reference sequence). CDR3 length: 14 residues. CDR3 coding DNA: TGCAGTGCTAGCGGACTAGCGGGAGTCTGGGAGCAGTTCTTC. Translated: CSASGLAGVWEQFF.

This clonotype has only a few counts. The rearrangement joins TRBV2 to TRBJ1-5, with 8 bases matching TRBD1. The CDR3 runs 14 residues. Germline values: CDR1 SNHLY, CDR2 FYNNEI. V dropped 5 bases and J dropped 6; count of bases not matched to a gene: 6. CDR3 coding DNA: TGTGCCAGCAGTATACAGGGGGACATTCAGCCCCAGCATTTT. Protein product: CASSIQGDIQPQHF. Drawing the rest from reference TRBV2 and TRBJ1-5, the complete variable domain is EPEVTQTPSHQVTQMGQEVILRCVPISNHLYFYWYRQILGQKVEFLVSFYNNEISEKSEIFDDQFSVERPDGSNFTLKIRSTKLEDSAMYFCASSIQGDIQPQHFGDGTRLSIL.